The rows below give T cell receptor beta chains drawn from one sample of a study of shared clonotypes between healthy human individuals. Sequencing used immunoSEQ multiplex PCR; TCRdb keeps in-frame clones, though not all of them. This sample has 2.3 million or so clones; approximately 93% occur once, and the top ten carry 0.39%. The sample was naive CD4+ T cells from PBMCs. The receptors originated from a man between 18 and 29 years old in good health. Some clones in this sample may be carry-over from other donors' samples. Each CDR3 is given with its conserved first and last residue. A D gene is named only where the DNA matches it firmly. Only some rows state a clone size, as once, few, many or a class for expanded clones.

v_call	clone_size	d_call	j_call	cdr3_aa	cdr3_nt
TRBV28	NA	NA	TRBJ2-7	CASRPPRQGRALPFF	TGTGCCAGCAGACCCCCGAGACAGGGGAGGGCCTTACCCTTTTTC
TRBV28	NA	NA	TRBJ2-7	CASSLATSAYEQYF	TGTGCCAGCAGTTTAGCCACCTCCGCCTACGAGCAGTACTTC
TRBV19	NA	NA	TRBJ2-1	CASSNRVNEQFF	TGTGCCAGTAGTAACCGAGTCAATGAGCAGTTCTTC
TRBV7-8	NA	TRBD2	TRBJ2-5	CASSSRTSRETQYF	TGTGCCAGCAGCTCCCGGACTAGCCGGGAGACCCAGTACTTC
TRBV6-6	NA	NA	TRBJ2-3	CASSYTPPDTQYF	TGTGCCAGCAGTTACACCCCTCCGGATACGCAGTATTTT
TRBV6-6	NA	NA	TRBJ2-7	CATKGGDYEQYF	TGTGCCACCAAGGGGGGGGACTACGAGCAGTACTTC
TRBV27	NA	TRBD1	TRBJ1-2	CASSSQGGGRYTF	TGTGCCAGCAGTTCTCAGGGGGGCGGGCGCTACACCTTC
TRBV13	NA	NA	TRBJ2-3	CASSLEGILLTRKDTQYF	TGTGCCAGCAGCCTGGAGGGGATTCTACTGACCCGGAAAGATACGCAGTATTTT
TRBV9	NA	TRBD2	TRBJ2-7	CASSVEGTSGTDEQYF	TGTGCCAGCAGCGTAGAGGGGACTAGCGGGACTGACGAGCAGTACTTC
TRBV28	NA	NA	TRBJ2-4	CASSGKQFYKNIQYF	TGTGCCAGCAGTGGGAAACAGTTCTACAAAAACATTCAGTACTTC
TRBV6-1	NA	TRBD2	TRBJ2-2	CASSELSGSSTGELFF	TGTGCCAGCAGTGAACTTAGCGGGAGCTCGACCGGGGAGCTGTTTTTT
TRBV5-4	NA	NA	TRBJ1-2	CASNSNYGYTF	TGTGCCAGTAACTCGAACTATGGCTACACCTTC
TRBV6-1	few	NA	TRBJ2-7	CASSEAGAVREQYF	TGTGCCAGCAGTGAAGCGGGCGCAGTTAGGGAGCAGTACTTC
TRBV6-5	NA	TRBD2	TRBJ2-3	CASKTSGNDGRQYF	TGTGCCAGCAAAACTAGCGGGAATGACGGTAGGCAGTATTTT
TRBV28	NA	TRBD2	TRBJ2-1	CASTLGGRNYNEQFF	TGTGCCAGCACCTTGGGCGGGAGGAATTACAATGAGCAGTTCTTC
TRBV5-1	NA	NA	TRBJ2-3	CASSLAGGSTDTQYF	TGCGCCAGCAGCTTGGCCGGAGGTAGCACAGATACGCAGTATTTT
TRBV29-1	few	NA	TRBJ1-1	CSVAQGRTEAFF	TGCAGCGTTGCCCAGGGACGCACTGAAGCTTTCTTT
TRBV6-1	NA	NA	TRBJ2-7	CASMPSLREQYF	TGTGCCAGTATGCCTAGCCTGCGCGAGCAGTACTTC
TRBV5-6	NA	NA	TRBJ2-7	CASSLRASEQYF	TGTGCCAGCAGCTTGAGGGCCTCGGAGCAGTACTTC
TRBV28	NA	TRBD2	TRBJ2-7	CASSSPRERGYYEQYF	TGTGCCAGCAGTTCCCCTCGAGAGCGGGGATACTACGAGCAGTACTTC
TRBV28	once	NA	TRBJ1-6	CASGPGAGEVYNSPLHF	TGTGCCAGCGGTCCCGGCGCGGGAGAGGTCTATAATTCACCCCTCCACTTT
TRBV5-1	NA	TRBD1	TRBJ2-2	CASTGQGVLSGELFF	TGCGCCAGCACTGGACAGGGCGTCCTTTCCGGGGAGCTGTTTTTT
TRBV5-4	NA	TRBD1	TRBJ1-4	CASSQDSRGEKLFF	TGTGCCAGCAGCCAGGACAGCAGGGGGGAAAAACTGTTTTTT
TRBV18	NA	NA	TRBJ1-1	CASSQNKDTEAFF	TGTGCCAGCTCACAAAACAAGGACACTGAAGCTTTCTTT
TRBV9	NA	TRBD1	TRBJ2-1	CASSVGDSNEQFF	TGTGCCAGCAGCGTAGGGGACAGCAATGAGCAGTTCTTC
TRBV25-1	once	TRBD1	TRBJ1-3	CASSLQGARGNTIYF	TGTGCCAGCAGCTTACAGGGGGCGAGAGGAAACACCATATATTTT
TRBV4-2	NA	TRBD1	TRBJ2-3	CASSQPRQGPAPTDTQYF	TGTGCCAGCAGCCAACCTAGACAGGGGCCTGCTCCCACAGATACGCAGTATTTT
TRBV5-6	NA	TRBD1	TRBJ1-3	CASSWQGGGNTIYF	TGTGCCAGCAGCTGGCAGGGGGGAGGAAACACCATATATTTT
TRBV30	once	NA	TRBJ2-4	CAWSEFKLAKNIQYF	TGTGCCTGGAGTGAATTTAAACTAGCCAAAAACATTCAGTACTTC
TRBV28	once	NA	TRBJ2-5	CASSNFQETQYF	TGTGCCAGCAGTAATTTCCAAGAGACCCAGTACTTC
TRBV28	NA	NA	TRBJ1-5	CASSLRGNNQPQHF	TGTGCCAGCAGTTTAAGGGGTAACAATCAGCCCCAGCATTTT
TRBV7-2	few	NA	TRBJ1-1	CASSLLPNTEAFF	TGTGCCAGCAGCTTACTCCCGAACACTGAAGCTTTCTTT
TRBV11-3	NA	NA	TRBJ2-1	CASSLARHNEQFF	TGTGCCAGCAGCTTAGCCAGACACAATGAGCAGTTCTTC
TRBV27	NA	NA	TRBJ1-1	CASSFAKNTEAFF	TGTGCCAGCAGTTTTGCGAAGAACACTGAAGCTTTCTTT
TRBV18	NA	NA	TRBJ2-3	CASSGAKGTDTQYF	TGTGCCAGCTCAGGGGCGAAAGGCACAGATACGCAGTATTTT
TRBV7-3	NA	NA	TRBJ1-1	CASSLEGGGFTEAFF	TGTGCCAGCAGCTTAGAAGGGGGTGGCTTCACTGAAGCTTTCTTT
TRBV18	NA	NA	TRBJ1-5	CASSRQGPLNQPQHF	TGTGCCAGCTCACGTCAGGGTCCCCTCAATCAGCCCCAGCATTTT
TRBV29-1	NA	NA	TRBJ1-1	CSVTSRSNTEAFF	TGCAGCGTTACGAGCCGATCGAACACTGAAGCTTTCTTT
TRBV5-1	NA	TRBD1	TRBJ2-7	CASRSQGTNLYEQYF	TGCGCCAGCAGGTCACAGGGGACAAATCTCTACGAGCAGTACTTC
TRBV7-9	NA	NA	TRBJ2-7	CASSPTGSGGYEQYF	TGTGCCAGCAGCCCGACAGGGAGCGGAGGGTACGAGCAGTACTTC